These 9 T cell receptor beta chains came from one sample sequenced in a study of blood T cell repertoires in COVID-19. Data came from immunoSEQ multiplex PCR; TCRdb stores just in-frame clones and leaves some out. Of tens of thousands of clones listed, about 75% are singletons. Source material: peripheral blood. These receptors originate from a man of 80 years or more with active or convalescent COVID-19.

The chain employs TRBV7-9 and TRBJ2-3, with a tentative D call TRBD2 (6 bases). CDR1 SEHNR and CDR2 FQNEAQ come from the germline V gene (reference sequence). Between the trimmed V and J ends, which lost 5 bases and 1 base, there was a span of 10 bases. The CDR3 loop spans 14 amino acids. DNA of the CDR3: TGTGCCAGCAGCATCCAGCGGGGCACAGATACGCAGTATTTT. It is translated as CASSIQRGTDTQYF.

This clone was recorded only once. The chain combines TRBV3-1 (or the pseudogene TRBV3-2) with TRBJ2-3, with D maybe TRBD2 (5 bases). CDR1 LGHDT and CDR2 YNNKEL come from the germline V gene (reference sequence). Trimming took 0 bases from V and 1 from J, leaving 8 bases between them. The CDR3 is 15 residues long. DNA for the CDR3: TGTGCCAGCAGCCAAGATTGGGGAGGCACAGATACGCAGTATTTT. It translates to CASSQDWGGTDTQYF.

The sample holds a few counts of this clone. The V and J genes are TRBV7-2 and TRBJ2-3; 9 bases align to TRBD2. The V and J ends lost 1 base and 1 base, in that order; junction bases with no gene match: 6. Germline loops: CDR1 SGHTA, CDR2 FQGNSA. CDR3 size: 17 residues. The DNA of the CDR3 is TGTGCCAGCAGCTTAGGGGTAGGCGGGAGGGGCACAGATACGCAGTATTTT. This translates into CASSLGVGGRGTDTQYF.

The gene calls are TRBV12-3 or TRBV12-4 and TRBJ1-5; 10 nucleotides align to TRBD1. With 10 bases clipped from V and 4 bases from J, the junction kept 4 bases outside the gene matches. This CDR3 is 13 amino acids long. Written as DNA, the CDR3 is TGTGCCATCTCGGACAGGGGGAATCAGCCCCAGCATTTT. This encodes CAISDRGNQPQHF.

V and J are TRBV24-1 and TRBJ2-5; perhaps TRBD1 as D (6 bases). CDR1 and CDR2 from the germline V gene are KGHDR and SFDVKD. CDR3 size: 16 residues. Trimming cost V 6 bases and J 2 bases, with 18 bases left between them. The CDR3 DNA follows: TGTGCCACCAGTACCGACACCACAGGGTTGCAAGAGACCCAGTACTTC. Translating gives CATSTDTTGLQETQYF.

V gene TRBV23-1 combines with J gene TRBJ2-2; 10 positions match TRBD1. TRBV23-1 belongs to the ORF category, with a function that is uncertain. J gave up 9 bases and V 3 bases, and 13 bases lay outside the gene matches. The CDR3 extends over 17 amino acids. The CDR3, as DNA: TGCGCCAGCAGTCACCGAAGACAGGGGGCTTGGGACAGGGAGCTGTTTTTT. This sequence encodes CASSHRRQGAWDRELFF.

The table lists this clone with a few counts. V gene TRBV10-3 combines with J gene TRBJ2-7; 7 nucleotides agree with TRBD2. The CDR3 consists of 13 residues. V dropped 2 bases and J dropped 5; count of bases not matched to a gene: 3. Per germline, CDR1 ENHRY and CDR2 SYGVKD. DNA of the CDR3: TGTGCCATCAGTGAGGGGGACTATAACGAGCAGTACTTC. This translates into CAISEGDYNEQYF.

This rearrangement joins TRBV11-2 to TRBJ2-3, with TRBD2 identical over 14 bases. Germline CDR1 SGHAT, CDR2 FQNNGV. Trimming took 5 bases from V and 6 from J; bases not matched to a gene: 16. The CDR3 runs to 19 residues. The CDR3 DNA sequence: TGTGCCAGCAGCGTCACTTACGGGACTAGCGGGAGCGTAGCGGATACGCAGTATTTT. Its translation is CASSVTYGTSGSVADTQYF.

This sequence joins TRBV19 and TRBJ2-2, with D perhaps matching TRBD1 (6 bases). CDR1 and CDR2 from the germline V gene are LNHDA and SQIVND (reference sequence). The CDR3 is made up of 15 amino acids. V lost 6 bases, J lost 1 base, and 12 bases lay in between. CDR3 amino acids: CASRPLGQNTGELFF. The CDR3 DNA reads TGTGCCAGTAGACCTCTGGGACAGAACACCGGGGAGCTGTTTTTT.